One and the same sample provided the 9 T cell receptor beta chains below, sequenced in a study of early T cells in non-severe SARS-CoV-2 infection. TCRdb re-called the 5' RACE reads with MiXCR, one entry per CDR3 protein. The sample holds about 130,000 distinct CDR3 sequences; 15% are singletons and the top ten take 20% to 25%. What was sequenced was whole blood. The receptor source for this set is an adult who was a healthcare worker with PCR-confirmed SARS-CoV-2 infection or an uninfected control (not recorded which).

In DNA form, the CDR3 reads TGTGCCAGCTCACCAGCGGTGGTAGCGTCGAACACTGAAGCTTTCTTT. Its protein product is CASSPAVVASNTEAFF. This rearrangement joins TRBV18 to TRBJ1-1; no clear D gene. V was cut by 2 bases and J by 1 base, with 14 bases left in between. The germline gives CDR1 KGHSH, CDR2 LQKENI. CDR3 size: 16 residues. Drawing the rest from reference TRBV18 and TRBJ1-1, the complete variable domain is NAGVMQNPRHLVRRRGQEARLRCSPMKGHSHVYWYRQLPEEGLKFMVYLQKENIIDESGMPKERFSAEFPKEGPSILRIQQVVRGDSAAYFCASSPAVVASNTEAFFGQGTRLTVV.

The chain links TRBV10-3 to TRBJ2-7, with 9 positions matching TRBD1. The V gene's germline CDR1 is ENHRY and CDR2 SYGVKD. V dropped 10 bases and J dropped 3; count of bases not matched to a gene: 7. This CDR3 has 13 residues. CDR3 protein: CASTGTGHYEQYF. The CDR3 DNA is TGTGCCAGTACCGGGACAGGGCACTACGAGCAGTACTTC.

This clonotype was detected many times. The chain uses TRBV30 and TRBJ2-5; tentatively, D is TRBD2 (7 bases). CDR3 length: 14 amino acids. Germline V gene sequence: CDR1 GTSNPN, CDR2 SVGIG (reference sequence). V lost 2 bases and J lost 2, with 12 bases in between. The CDR3 bases are TGTGCCTGGAGTCTAAAGGGGGGGCAAGAGACCCAGTACTTC. Translated, it gives CAWSLKGGQETQYF.

A few counts support this clonotype. The chain employs TRBV12-3 or TRBV12-4 and TRBJ1-2; unclear D gene. This CDR3 spans 13 amino acids. V lost 5 bases and J lost 4, with 11 bases in between. The CDR3 region is CASSTPGVYGYTF. The CDR3 coding sequence is TGTGCCAGCAGTACACCGGGAGTCTATGGCTACACCTTC.

This clonotype has a handful of counts. The chain links TRBV7-2 to TRBJ1-2; D gene uncertain. Trimming removed 5 bases at V and 7 bases at J, with 5 bases between. Germline lookup yields CDR1 SGHTA and CDR2 FQGNSA. The CDR3 contains 10 residues. As DNA, the CDR3 is TGTGCCAGCAGCGGCTTTGGCTACACCTTC. Its translation: CASSGFGYTF. The full variable domain, completed using reference TRBV7-2 and TRBJ1-2, is GAGVSQSPSNKVTEKGKDVELRCDPISGHTALYWYRQSLGQGLEFLIYFQGNSAPDKSGLPSDRFSAERTGGSVSTLTIQRTQQEDSAVYLCASSGFGYTFGSGTRLTVV.

This rearrangement joins TRBV2 to TRBJ1-6, with D maybe TRBD1 (6 bases). CDR1 is SNHLY and CDR2 is FYNNEI in the germline V gene. V lost 2 bases and J lost 9, with 17 bases in between. This CDR3 has 16 amino acids. DNA for the CDR3: TGTGCCAGCAGTGAATTCCTCAGGGGCAGTGGTTCACCCCTCCACTTT. Its protein is CASSEFLRGSGSPLHF.

This clonotype was recorded a few times. The J gene is TRBJ2-1, the V gene TRBV18, with 10 bases fitting TRBD1. Germline V lookup: CDR1 KGHSH, CDR2 LQKENI. This CDR3 is built from 17 residues. J lost 2 bases, V lost 3 bases, and 7 bases had no gene match. CDR3 nucleotides: TGTGCCAGCTCACCGGGTTCCGGGACAGGGGCCTACAATGAGCAGTTCTTC. Amino acids: CASSPGSGTGAYNEQFF.

This clonotype was seen only a few times. This chain joins TRBV13 and TRBJ1-1; 8 bases line up with TRBD1. J lost 11 bases, V lost 4 bases, and 9 bases had no gene match. The CDR3 covers 13 residues. Per germline, CDR1 PRHDT and CDR2 FYEKMQ (reference sequence). The CDR3 DNA reads TGTGCCAGCAGCTCCCGGACAGGGAGAAGTGCTTTCTTT. Its translation is CASSSRTGRSAFF.

The gene calls are TRBV3-1 and TRBJ2-5, with TRBD2 matching 12 bases. This CDR3 comprises 14 residues. The trim removed 4 bases at V and 5 bases at J, leaving 2 bases unmatched. From germline, CDR1 is LGHDT and CDR2 YNNKEL (reference sequence). The CDR3 DNA reads as TGTGCCAGCAGCCCTAGCGGGGGGGCCGAGACCCAGTACTTC. This codes for CASSPSGGAETQYF.